These 29 T cell receptor beta chains were sequenced from one sample in a study of early T cells in non-severe SARS-CoV-2 infection. TCRdb passed the 5' RACE reads through MiXCR, listing each CDR3 protein once. The sample records some 96,000 distinct CDR3 sequences, about 13% being singletons. The sample comprised whole blood. The source is an adult who was a healthcare worker with PCR-confirmed SARS-CoV-2 infection or an uninfected control (not recorded which).

This clonotype appeared many times. CDR3: CASRKDRSNTEAFF. The CDR3 DNA reads as TGCGCCAGCAGAAAGGACAGGTCGAACACTGAAGCTTTCTTT. V gene TRBV10-1 combines with J gene TRBJ1-1; 7 bases match TRBD1. The CDR3 length is 14 residues. The trim removed 6 bases at V and 1 base at J, leaving 5 bases unmatched. CDR1 WNHNN and CDR2 SYGVQD come from the germline V gene (reference sequence).

This clonotype has ten or more counts. The chain combines TRBV6-2 or TRBV6-3 with TRBJ1-1, with D possibly TRBD1 on 5 matching bases. The germline V gene has CDR1 MNHEY and CDR2 SVGEGT. The CDR3 runs to 13 residues. V lost 2 bases and J lost 3, with 7 bases in between. CDR3 sequence: CASSYQGYTEAFF. The CDR3 nucleotides read TGTGCCAGCAGTTACCAGGGTTACACTGAAGCTTTCTTT.

This clonotype appeared a few times. The chain links TRBV5-1 to TRBJ2-3; no definite D call. CDR1 SGHRS and CDR2 YFSETQ come from the germline V gene. The CDR3 consists of 17 residues. V gave up 2 bases and J gave up 1 base, with 17 bases separating them. CDR3 amino acids: CASSLGLRNPGTDTQYF. The CDR3 DNA reads as TGCGCCAGCAGCTTAGGTCTTAGGAACCCGGGCACAGATACGCAGTATTTT.

V usage is TRBV6-1 and J usage is TRBJ2-7; unclear D gene. Germline V gene sequence: CDR1 MNHNS, CDR2 SASEGT. Trimming took 2 bases from V and 2 from J, leaving 4 bases between them. There are 12 residues in the CDR3. This CDR3 is CASSEWAYEQYF. CDR3 coding DNA: TGTGCCAGCAGTGAATGGGCCTACGAGCAGTACTTC.

This clonotype was picked up a small number of times. The chain has TRBV10-3 and TRBJ2-7, with D hard to call. Between the trimmed V and J ends, which lost 6 bases and 7 bases, there was a span of 16 bases. CDR1 is ENHRY, CDR2 SYGVKD, per germline. There are 13 residues in the CDR3. The CDR3 spells CAISGLPGEEQYF. For the CDR3, the DNA is TGTGCCATCAGCGGCCTCCCCGGTGAAGAGCAGTACTTC.

The chain couples TRBV29-1 to TRBJ2-1; 10 bases are a match to TRBD2. V dropped 4 bases and J dropped 7; count of bases not matched to a gene: 10. CDR3 length: 15 residues. CDR1 is SQVTM and CDR2 is ANQGSEA in the germline V gene. As DNA, the CDR3 is TGCAGCGTTGCCCAAATTAGCGGGGGGCGGAATGAGCAGTTCTTC. Amino acid sequence: CSVAQISGGRNEQFF.

This rearrangement joins TRBV7-2 to TRBJ2-1; D perhaps matches TRBD1 (6 bases). V shed 8 bases and J shed 8 bases, with 19 bases lying between them. This CDR3 contains 14 residues. Germline lookup yields CDR1 SGHTA and CDR2 FQGNSA. Here the CDR3 DNA reads TGTGCCAGCGGAGCACAGGGAGTGGGCGATGAGCAGTTCTTC. It yields the protein CASGAQGVGDEQFF.

This clonotype was counted at least ten times. The V and J genes are TRBV28 and TRBJ1-1; D possibly corresponds to TRBD1 (6 bases). V was cut by 8 bases and J by 7 bases, with 17 bases left in between. This CDR3 comprises 13 residues. From germline, CDR1 is MDHEN and CDR2 SYDVKM. The CDR3 loop is CASALDRRIEAFF. CDR3 bases: TGTGCCAGCGCCCTGGACAGAAGGATTGAAGCTTTCTTT.

The chain joins TRBV12-3 or TRBV12-4 to TRBJ1-1; D gene unclear. CDR3 length equals 14 residues. V dropped 3 bases and J dropped 11 bases, with 19 bases sitting between them. As DNA, the CDR3 is TGTGCCAGCAGTTTCGGTCGGAACACCGGTGGGGCTTTCTTT. The encoded protein is CASSFGRNTGGAFF.

This clonotype has a count of ten or more. The gene calls are TRBV11-2 and TRBJ1-2; 10 nucleotides match TRBD1. V was clipped by 1 base and J by 5 bases; unmatched bases: 1. Germline assignment: CDR1 SGHAT and CDR2 FQNNGV. There are 14 residues in the CDR3. For the CDR3, the DNA is TGTGCCAGCAGCTTAGGACAGGGGGCGTATGGCTACACCTTC. Its translation is CASSLGQGAYGYTF.

Ten or more counts support this clonotype. This chain joins TRBV6-2 or TRBV6-3 and TRBJ2-5, with TRBD2 identical over 7 bases. J was trimmed by 5 bases and V by 2 bases; bases with no gene match: 11. CDR1 and CDR2 from the germline V gene are MNHEY and SVGEGT. The CDR3 is made up of 16 amino acids. The DNA for the CDR3 is TGTGCCAGCAGTTACGGCGGGGGAGCACCCTCGGAGACCCAGTACTTC. The encoded protein is CASSYGGGAPSETQYF.

The gene calls are TRBV27 and TRBJ2-7; 11 bases fit TRBD1. Per germline, CDR1 MNHEY and CDR2 SMNVEV (reference sequence). V shed 4 bases and J 3 bases; nucleotides not matched to a gene: 2. The CDR3 totals 14 residues. In nucleotides, the CDR3 is TGTGCCAGCAGTTCGGACAGGGGGCTCTACGAGCAGTACTTC. The encoded protein is CASSSDRGLYEQYF.

The rearrangement links TRBV5-1 to TRBJ2-2; TRBD2 aligns across 7 bases. V gave up 1 base and J gave up 3 bases; unmatched junction bases: 3. Germline lookup yields CDR1 SGHRS and CDR2 YFSETQ. The CDR3 length is 15 residues. CDR3: CASSLFRGDTGELFF. The CDR3 DNA reads TGCGCCAGCAGCTTGTTTCGGGGGGACACCGGGGAGCTGTTTTTT.

In this sample, this clonotype turned up a few times. J is TRBJ2-7 and V is TRBV28, with a tentative D call TRBD1 (5 bases). The CDR3 spans 15 residues. Germline CDR1 and CDR2: MDHEN and SYDVKM. V gave up 3 bases and J gave up 2 bases, with 14 bases separating them. The CDR3 DNA reads TGTGCCAGCAGTTTCCCAGGGAAAAGGGCCTACGAGCAGTACTTC. Residues: CASSFPGKRAYEQYF.

This clonotype was found many times. J is TRBJ1-6 and V is TRBV5-1; D is perhaps TRBD1 (6 bases). The CDR3 runs 15 residues. The V and J ends lost 4 bases and 10 bases respectively, with 18 bases between them. Germline V gene sequence: CDR1 SGHRS, CDR2 YFSETQ. The CDR3 spells CASSDSLGGASPLHF. CDR3 DNA sequence: TGCGCCAGCAGCGACAGCCTGGGGGGGGCATCACCCCTCCACTTT.

This clonotype was counted a few times. This chain joins TRBV27 and TRBJ2-1; tentatively, D is TRBD1 or TRBD2 (5 bases each). Trimming removed 6 bases at V and 1 base at J, with 13 bases between. CDR3 length equals 15 residues. Per germline, CDR1 MNHEY and CDR2 SMNVEV (reference sequence). The CDR3, as DNA: TGTGCCAGCAGCAGGGAGATGGGATCCTACAATGAGCAGTTCTTC. It yields the protein CASSREMGSYNEQFF.

The table lists this clonotype with many counts. V and J are TRBV2 and TRBJ2-1, with D possibly being TRBD1 (5 bases). CDR1 and CDR2 (germline): SNHLY, FYNNEI. Trimming shortened V by 9 bases and J by 6 bases, and 18 bases separated the two germline ends. CDR3 length: 14 residues. This CDR3 is CARSVRVIGNEQFF. The CDR3 nucleotides read TGTGCCAGATCCGTCAGGGTTATCGGCAATGAGCAGTTCTTC.

The chain combines TRBV28 with TRBJ2-4; D unclear. The germline CDR1 and CDR2 sequences are MDHEN and SYDVKM. Trimming took 6 bases from V and 9 from J, leaving 12 bases between them. This CDR3 is built from 12 residues. Here the CDR3 reads CASSTTLGIQYF. CDR3 coding DNA: TGTGCCAGCAGCACCACTTTGGGCATTCAGTACTTC. The whole variable domain, filled in from reference TRBV28 and TRBJ2-4, reads DVKVTQSSRYLVKRTGEKVFLECVQDMDHENMFWYRQDPGLGLRLIYFSYDVKMKEKGDIPEGYSVSREKKERFSLILESASTNQTSMYLCASSTTLGIQYFGAGTRLSVL.

This clonotype was seen ten or more times. This chain connects TRBV6-6 to TRBJ1-6; TRBD1 matches at 11 bases. Germline CDR1 and CDR2: MNHNY and SVGAGI (reference sequence). The junction had 5 bases not matched to a gene; V was cut back by 0 bases and J by 7 bases. The CDR3 spans 17 residues. The CDR3 region is CASSYSGQGARNSPLHF. DNA for the CDR3: TGTGCCAGCAGTTACTCTGGACAGGGGGCTAGAAATTCACCCCTCCACTTT.

This clonotype was observed at least ten times. V usage is TRBV4-2 and J usage is TRBJ1-5; unclear D gene. Germline V CDR1 and CDR2: LGHNA, YNFKEQ. Trimming removed 0 bases from V and 1 base from J, with 7 bases in between. CDR3 size: 15 residues. CDR3 bases: TGTGCCAGCAGCCAAGATGAAGGGAGCAATCAGCCCCAGCATTTT. Translating gives CASSQDEGSNQPQHF.

The chain joins TRBV11-2 to TRBJ2-7; D call uncertain. The CDR3 is 14 residues long. The germline V gene has CDR1 SGHAT and CDR2 FQNNGV. The ends were cut back, 3 bases at V and 0 bases at J, with 9 bases in the middle. CDR3 DNA sequence: TGTGCCAGCAGCTTCTCGGTTAGCTCCTACGAGCAGTACTTC. Amino acid sequence: CASSFSVSSYEQYF. Full variable domain (remainder filled in from reference TRBV11-2 and TRBJ2-7): EAGVAQSPRYKIIEKRQSVAFWCNPISGHATLYWYQQILGQGPKLLIQFQNNGVVDDSQLPKDRFSAERLKGVDSTLKIQPAKLEDSAVYLCASSFSVSSYEQYFGPGTRLTVT.

Ten or more counts support this clonotype. The genes are TRBV3-1 and TRBJ2-1; D is possibly TRBD1 or TRBD2 (5 bases each). This CDR3 is built from 15 residues. Per the germline V gene, CDR1 is LGHDT and CDR2 is YNNKEL (reference sequence). V lost 3 bases and J lost 9, with 18 bases in between. This CDR3 is CASSQWGARGSEQFF. The CDR3, as DNA: TGTGCCAGCAGCCAGTGGGGAGCGAGGGGTAGTGAGCAGTTCTTC.

This clonotype was observed at least ten times. The chain is built from TRBV18 and TRBJ2-5; D possibly corresponds to TRBD1 (6 bases). V was pared by 3 bases and J by 5 bases, with 13 bases between. Germline V CDR1 and CDR2: KGHSH, LQKENI. The CDR3 contains 14 residues. The CDR3 loop is CASSPGTQGETQYF. CDR3 coding DNA: TGTGCCAGCTCACCCGGGACACAAGGGGAGACCCAGTACTTC.

The rearrangement joins TRBV12-3 or TRBV12-4 to TRBJ2-3; 10 bases are shared with TRBD2. The CDR3 extends over 15 amino acids. V trimming: 3 bases; J trimming: 5 bases; junction bases outside the gene matches: 5. The CDR3 DNA sequence: TGTGCCAGCAGTTTGCTAGCGGGGGTGGTAGATACGCAGTATTTT. This encodes CASSLLAGVVDTQYF.

This clonotype came up a few times. The chain has TRBV18 and TRBJ1-4; D is unclear. The germline gives CDR1 KGHSH, CDR2 LQKENI. The V end was cut by 2 bases, the J end by 0 bases, with 7 bases between. This CDR3 region has 15 residues. The CDR3 bases are TGTGCCAGCTCACCAACAACCTCAACTAATGAAAAACTGTTTTTT. It is translated as CASSPTTSTNEKLFF.

The rearrangement uses TRBV28 and TRBJ2-7; 9 positions agree with TRBD1. V shed 5 bases and J 3 bases; nucleotides not matched to a gene: 5. The CDR3 consists of 14 residues. The germline V gene encodes CDR1 MDHEN and CDR2 SYDVKM. The CDR3 loop is CASSPLDRGYEQYF. Written as DNA, the CDR3 is TGTGCCAGCAGTCCACTGGACAGGGGCTACGAGCAGTACTTC.

The rearrangement joins TRBV28 to TRBJ2-7; 9 bases match TRBD2. The CDR3 is 15 amino acids. V trimming: 3 bases; J trimming: 3 bases; junction bases outside the gene matches: 6. Germline CDR1 is MDHEN and CDR2 is SYDVKM. In DNA form, the CDR3 reads TGTGCCAGCAGTTTCGAGCGGGGGGTTATCTACGAGCAGTACTTC. It is translated as CASSFERGVIYEQYF.

The V and J genes are TRBV29-1 and TRBJ2-5; D remains unclear. CDR1 is SQVTM and CDR2 is ANQGSEA in the germline V gene. Trimming removed 6 bases from V and 4 bases from J, with 18 bases in between. The CDR3 extends over 14 amino acids. CDR3: CSVTPSRVGETQYF. CDR3 sequence (DNA): TGCAGCGTCACACCTTCCCGGGTGGGAGAGACCCAGTACTTC. Full variable domain (outside the CDR3, taken from reference TRBV29-1 and TRBJ2-5): SAVISQKPSRDICQRGTSLTIQCQVDSQVTMMFWYRQQPGQSLTLIATANQGSEATYESGFVIDKFPISRPNLTFSTLTVSNMSPEDSSIYLCSVTPSRVGETQYFGPGTRLLVL.

This clonotype was recorded a few times. The V and J genes are TRBV7-2 and TRBJ2-7; TRBD2 aligns across 12 bases. The CDR3 spans 15 residues. The germline V gene encodes CDR1 SGHTA and CDR2 FQGNSA. V lost 5 bases and J lost 5; bases outside the gene matches: 7. The DNA of the CDR3 is TGTGCCAGCAGCGCCAACCTAGCGGGGGGGGACGAGCAGTACTTC. Its translation is CASSANLAGGDEQYF. Drawing the rest from reference TRBV7-2 and TRBJ2-7, the complete variable domain is GAGVSQSPSNKVTEKGKDVELRCDPISGHTALYWYRQSLGQGLEFLIYFQGNSAPDKSGLPSDRFSAERTGGSVSTLTIQRTQQEDSAVYLCASSANLAGGDEQYFGPGTRLTVT.